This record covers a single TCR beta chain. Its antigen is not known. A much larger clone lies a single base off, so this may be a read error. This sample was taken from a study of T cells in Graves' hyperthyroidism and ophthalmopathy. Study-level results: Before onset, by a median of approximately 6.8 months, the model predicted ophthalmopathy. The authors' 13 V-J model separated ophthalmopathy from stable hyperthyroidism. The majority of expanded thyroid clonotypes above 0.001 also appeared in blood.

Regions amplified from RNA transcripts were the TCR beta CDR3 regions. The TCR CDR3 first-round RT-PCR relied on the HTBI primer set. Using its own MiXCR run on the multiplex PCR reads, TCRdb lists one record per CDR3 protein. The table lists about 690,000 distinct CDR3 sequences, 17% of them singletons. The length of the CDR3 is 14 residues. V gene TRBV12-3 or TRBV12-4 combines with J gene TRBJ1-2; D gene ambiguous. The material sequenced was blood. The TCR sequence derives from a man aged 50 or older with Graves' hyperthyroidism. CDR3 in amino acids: CDSSPTGANYGYTF. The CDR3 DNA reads TGTGACAGCAGTCCGACCGGAGCTAACTATGGCTACACCTTC.